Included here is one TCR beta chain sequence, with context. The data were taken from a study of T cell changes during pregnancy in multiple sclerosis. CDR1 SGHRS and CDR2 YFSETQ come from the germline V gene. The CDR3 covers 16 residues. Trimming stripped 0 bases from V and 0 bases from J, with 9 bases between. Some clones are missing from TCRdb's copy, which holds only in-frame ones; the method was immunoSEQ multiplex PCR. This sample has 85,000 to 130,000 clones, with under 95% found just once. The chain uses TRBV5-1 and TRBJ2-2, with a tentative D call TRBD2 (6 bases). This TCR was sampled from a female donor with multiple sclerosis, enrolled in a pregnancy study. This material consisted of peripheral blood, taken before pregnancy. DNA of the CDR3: TGCGCCAGCAGCTTGGTATCTAGCGCGAACACCGGGGAGCTGTTTTTT. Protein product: CASSLVSSANTGELFF.